This T cell receptor (beta chain) originates from a study of cytomegalovirus exposure and HLA in healthy donors. The PCR made use of 60 Vbeta and 13 Jbeta primers. The method was immunoSEQ multiplex PCR; TCRdb's version includes in-frame clones alone and lacks a portion of them. Among 150,000 to 200,000 clones listed, roughly 73% were seen once. Points from the study as a whole: Exclusion as indistinguishable affected some V segments, including TRBV6-2 and TRBV6-3. The dataset shows that most TCR sequences were rare, while some public TCRs occurred in many donors.

Germline assignment: CDR1 KGHSH and CDR2 LQKENI. The J segment lost 7 bases and the V segment lost 6 bases, leaving 10 bases of the junction unmatched. The CDR3 is 14 residues long. In regard to this clone: Its antigen remains unknown.

Donors showed nominal health when sampled, although they likely had unrecorded immune exposures. Specimen: PBMCs. The receptor was derived from a woman in her twenties or thirties in good health and CMV-seronegative. The chain couples TRBV18 to TRBJ1-2, with 8 bases lining up with TRBD1. The CDR3 protein is CASSSLDRARGYTF. In nucleotides, the CDR3 is TGTGCCAGCTCTTCCCTGGACAGGGCACGTGGCTACACCTTC.